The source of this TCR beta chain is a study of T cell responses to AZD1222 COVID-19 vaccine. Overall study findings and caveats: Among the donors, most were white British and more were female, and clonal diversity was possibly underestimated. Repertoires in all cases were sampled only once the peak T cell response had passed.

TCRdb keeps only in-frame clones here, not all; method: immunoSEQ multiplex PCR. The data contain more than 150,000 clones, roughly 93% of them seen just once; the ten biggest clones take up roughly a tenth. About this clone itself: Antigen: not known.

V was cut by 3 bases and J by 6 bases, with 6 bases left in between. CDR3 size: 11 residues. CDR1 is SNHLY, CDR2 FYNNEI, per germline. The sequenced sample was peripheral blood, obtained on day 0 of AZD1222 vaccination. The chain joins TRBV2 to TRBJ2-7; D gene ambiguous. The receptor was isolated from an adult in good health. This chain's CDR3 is CASSDRPEQYF. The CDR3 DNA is TGTGCCAGCAGTGACAGGCCCGAGCAGTACTTC.